These T cell receptor beta chains were read from a single sample in a study of graft-versus-host responses after intestinal transplantation. Data came from immunoSEQ multiplex PCR; TCRdb stores just in-frame clones and leaves some out. Of approximately 99,000 clones detected, about nine tenths appear once; the ten largest clones hold about 0.18%. No antigen has been assigned to these receptors. Sequencing used unstimulated CD4+ T cells sorted from spleen or lymph node cells, obtained before transplant. Receptors were obtained from a human donor who was the organ donor for an intestinal transplant. Both conserved end residues are part of each CDR3. Each record gives: V gene, J gene, clone size, D gene, CDR3 DNA, CDR3 protein. D genes are given only for firm matches. Rows give clone size only sometimes, using once, few, many, or a class for an expanded clone.

TRBV7-9	TRBJ1-4	.	TRBD1	TGTGCCAGCAGCGTACCCGGGACAGGGAATGAAAAACTGTTTTTT	CASSVPGTGNEKLFF
TRBV29-1	TRBJ2-7	.	.	TGCAGCGTTATCCCGGGGTCCCCCTACGAGCAGTACTTC	CSVIPGSPYEQYF
TRBV2	TRBJ2-3	.	TRBD2	TGTGCCAGCAGACTAGCGGGTAACACAGATACGCAGTATTTT	CASRLAGNTDTQYF
TRBV7-3	TRBJ2-3	.	TRBD1	TGTGCCAGCAGCTTAACTCGGACAGGGCAGAGAGATACGCAGTATTTT	CASSLTRTGQRDTQYF
TRBV6-5	TRBJ1-1	.	TRBD1	TGTGCCAGCAGCACGGACAGGGGAACTGAAGCTTTCTTT	CASSTDRGTEAFF
TRBV6-1	TRBJ2-7	.	.	TGTGCCAGCAGAGCCGACGGGGTCGCCTACGAGCAGTACTTC	CASRADGVAYEQYF
TRBV7-9	TRBJ2-7	.	.	TGTGCCAGCAGTTTCCTGGACAGAACCTACGAGCAGTACTTC	CASSFLDRTYEQYF
TRBV4-2	TRBJ2-5	.	.	TGTGCCAGCAGCCAAGTTGAGGGAAGGGAAGAGACCCAGTACTTC	CASSQVEGREETQYF
TRBV7-2	TRBJ2-5	.	.	TGTGCCAGCAGCTTAGCCTGGGGGCCGGAGACCCAGTACTTC	CASSLAWGPETQYF
TRBV2	TRBJ1-1	.	TRBD1	TGTGCCACCTCGAGGCAGGGGGACTTCATGAACACTGAAGCTTTCTTT	CATSRQGDFMNTEAFF
TRBV7-2	TRBJ1-5	.	.	TGTGCCAGCAGTGCTTATTACACCCATCAGCCCCAGCATTTT	CASSAYYTHQPQHF
TRBV30	TRBJ1-6	.	.	TGTGCCTGGAGTGTACTTTTCCCGAGGAGGGATTCACCCCTCCACTTT	CAWSVLFPRRDSPLHF
TRBV23-1	TRBJ2-5	.	.	TGCGCCAGCAGTCAATTTGGAGGGCAGCACCTCCAAGAGACCCAGTACTTC	CASSQFGGQHLQETQYF
TRBV7-2	TRBJ2-3	once	TRBD2	TGTGCCAGCAGCTCTTCGCGGGGGGTCAGCACAGATACGCAGTATTTT	CASSSSRGVSTDTQYF
TRBV19	TRBJ1-2	.	.	TGTGCCAGTAGTATATCGGCAGGGAACTATGGCTACACCTTC	CASSISAGNYGYTF
TRBV28	TRBJ1-2	.	TRBD1	TGTGCCAGCACGGGACAGACGGGGGGCTACACCTTC	CASTGQTGGYTF
TRBV28	TRBJ2-6	.	.	TGTGCCAGCAGTTTGGGACTCTCTGGGGCCAACGTCCTGACTTTC	CASSLGLSGANVLTF
TRBV27	TRBJ2-1	.	TRBD1	TGTGCCAGCAGTTTGGGGACAGGGGTCTACAATGAGCAGTTCTTC	CASSLGTGVYNEQFF
TRBV7-3	TRBJ1-6	.	TRBD1	TGTGCCAGCAGCCACGGGACAGGAAGTACCCTCCACTTT	CASSHGTGSTLHF
TRBV4-1	TRBJ2-1	.	TRBD1	TGCGCCAGCAGCCAGGAAGGGACAGGGGCATTTTACAATGAGCAGTTCTTC	CASSQEGTGAFYNEQFF